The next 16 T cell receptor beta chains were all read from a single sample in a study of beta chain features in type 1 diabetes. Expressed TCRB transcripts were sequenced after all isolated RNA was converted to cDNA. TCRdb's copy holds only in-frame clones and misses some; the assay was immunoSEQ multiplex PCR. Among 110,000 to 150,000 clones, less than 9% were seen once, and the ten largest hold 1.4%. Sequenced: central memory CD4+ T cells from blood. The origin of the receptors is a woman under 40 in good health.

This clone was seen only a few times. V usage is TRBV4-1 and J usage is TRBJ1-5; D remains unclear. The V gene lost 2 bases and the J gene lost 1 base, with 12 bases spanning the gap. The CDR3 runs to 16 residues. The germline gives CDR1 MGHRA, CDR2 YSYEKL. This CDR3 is CASSQTSASSNQPQHF. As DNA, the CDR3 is TGCGCCAGCAGCCAAACTTCCGCGAGCAGCAATCAGCCCCAGCATTTT.

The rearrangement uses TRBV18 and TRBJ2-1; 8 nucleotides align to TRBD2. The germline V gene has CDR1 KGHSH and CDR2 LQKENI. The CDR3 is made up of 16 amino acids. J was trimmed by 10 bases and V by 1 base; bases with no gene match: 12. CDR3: CASSPRASGLLGEQFF. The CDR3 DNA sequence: TGTGCCAGCTCACCACGGGCTAGCGGGCTTTTAGGAGAGCAGTTCTTC.

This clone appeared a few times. The CDR3 coding sequence is TGTGCCAGCTCACCAGGGACAACCTCCGAGCAGTACTTC. Residues: CASSPGTTSEQYF. This sequence joins TRBV18 and TRBJ2-7, with D maybe TRBD1 (6 bases). Germline CDR1 KGHSH, CDR2 LQKENI. Trimming left V 2 bases short and J 6 bases short, with 11 bases between. The CDR3 is 13 residues long.

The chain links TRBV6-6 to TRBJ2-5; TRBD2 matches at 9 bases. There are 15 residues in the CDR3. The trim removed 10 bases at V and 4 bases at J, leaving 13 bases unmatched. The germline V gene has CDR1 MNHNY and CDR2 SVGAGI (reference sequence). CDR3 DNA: TGTGCCACCCAACTCCCAGCGGGAGGAGGAGAGACCCAGTACTTC. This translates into CATQLPAGGGETQYF.

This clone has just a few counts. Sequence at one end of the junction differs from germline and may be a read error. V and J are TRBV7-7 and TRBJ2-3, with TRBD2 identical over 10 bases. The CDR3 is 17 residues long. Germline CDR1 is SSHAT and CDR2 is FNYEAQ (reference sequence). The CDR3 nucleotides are TGTGCTAGCAGCTTAAATCCGGGGACTAGCGACACAGATACGCAGTATTTT. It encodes CASSLNPGTSDTDTQYF.

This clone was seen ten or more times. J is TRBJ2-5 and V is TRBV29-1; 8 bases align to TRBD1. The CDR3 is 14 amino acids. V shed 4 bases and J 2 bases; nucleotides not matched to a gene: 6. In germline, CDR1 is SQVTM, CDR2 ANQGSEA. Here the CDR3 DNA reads TGCAGCGTTGGCCTCAGGGGGCCTCAAGAGACCCAGTACTTC. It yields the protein CSVGLRGPQETQYF.

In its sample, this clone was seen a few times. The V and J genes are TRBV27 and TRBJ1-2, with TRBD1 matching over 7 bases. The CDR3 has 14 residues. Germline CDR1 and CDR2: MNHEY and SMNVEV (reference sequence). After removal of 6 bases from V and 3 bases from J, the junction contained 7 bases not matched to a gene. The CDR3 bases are TGTGCCAGCAGGTCAGGGGGGACATACTATGGCTACACCTTC. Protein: CASRSGGTYYGYTF.

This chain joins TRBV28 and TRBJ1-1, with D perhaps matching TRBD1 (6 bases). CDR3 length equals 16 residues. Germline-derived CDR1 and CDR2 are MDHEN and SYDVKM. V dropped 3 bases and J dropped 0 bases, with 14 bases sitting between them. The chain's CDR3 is CASSFGDRPLNTEAFF. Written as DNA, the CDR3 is TGTGCCAGCAGTTTCGGCGACAGGCCCCTGAACACTGAAGCTTTCTTT.

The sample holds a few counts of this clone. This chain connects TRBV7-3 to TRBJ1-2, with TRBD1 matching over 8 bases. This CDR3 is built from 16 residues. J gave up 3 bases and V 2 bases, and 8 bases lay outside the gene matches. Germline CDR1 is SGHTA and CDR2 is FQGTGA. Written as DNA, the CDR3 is TGTGCCAGCAGCTTAGAAGCGGCAGGGGGCTACTATGGCTACACCTTC. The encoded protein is CASSLEAAGGYYGYTF.

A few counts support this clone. CDR3 DNA: TGTGCCAGCAGTCCACAGGGGGCGCGGGGCAATCAGCCCCAGCATTTT. Translation: CASSPQGARGNQPQHF. This chain connects TRBV27 to TRBJ1-5; TRBD1 matches 9 bases. With V trimmed by 5 bases and J by 2 bases, 7 bases remained unmatched. This CDR3 contains 16 residues. CDR1 and CDR2 from the germline V gene are MNHEY and SMNVEV (reference sequence).

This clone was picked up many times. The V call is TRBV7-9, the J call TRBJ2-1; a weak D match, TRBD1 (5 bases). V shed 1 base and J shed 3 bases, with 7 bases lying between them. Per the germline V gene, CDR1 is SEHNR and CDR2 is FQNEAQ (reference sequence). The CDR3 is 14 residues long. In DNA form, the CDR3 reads TGTGCCAGCAGCTTAGAGGACAACTACAATGAGCAGTTCTTC. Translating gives CASSLEDNYNEQFF.

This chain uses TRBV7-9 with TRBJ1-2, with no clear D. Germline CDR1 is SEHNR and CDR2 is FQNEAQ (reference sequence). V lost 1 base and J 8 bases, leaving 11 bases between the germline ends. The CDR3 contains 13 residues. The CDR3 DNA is TGTGCCAGCAGCTTAGAGTCGGGTGTGGGCTACACCTTC. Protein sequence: CASSLESGVGYTF.

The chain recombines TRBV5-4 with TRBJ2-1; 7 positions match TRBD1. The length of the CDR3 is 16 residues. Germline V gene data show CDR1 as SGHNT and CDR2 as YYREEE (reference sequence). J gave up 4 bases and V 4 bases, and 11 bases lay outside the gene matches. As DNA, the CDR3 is TGTGCCAGCAGCCCACCTAGGACAGGTTTTTACAATGAGCAGTTCTTC. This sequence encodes CASSPPRTGFYNEQFF.

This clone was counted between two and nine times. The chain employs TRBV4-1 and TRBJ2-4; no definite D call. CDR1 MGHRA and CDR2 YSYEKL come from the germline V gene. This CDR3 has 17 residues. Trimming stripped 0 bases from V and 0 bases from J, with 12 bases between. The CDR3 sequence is CASSQDLDGLAKNIQYF. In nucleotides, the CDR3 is TGCGCCAGCAGCCAAGATCTAGACGGGTTAGCCAAAAACATTCAGTACTTC.

CDR3 protein: CSVVAGVYEQYF. CDR3 nucleotide sequence: TGCAGCGTTGTTGCGGGAGTCTACGAGCAGTACTTC. The chain couples TRBV29-1 to TRBJ2-7, with 7 bases matching TRBD2. The germline V gene has CDR1 SQVTM and CDR2 ANQGSEA. The CDR3 runs to 12 residues. With 4 bases clipped from V and 3 bases from J, the junction kept 3 bases outside the gene matches.

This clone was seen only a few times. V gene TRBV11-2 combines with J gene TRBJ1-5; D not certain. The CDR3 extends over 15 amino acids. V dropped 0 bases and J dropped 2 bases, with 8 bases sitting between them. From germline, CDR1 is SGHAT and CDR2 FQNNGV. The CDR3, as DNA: TGTGCCAGCAGCTTAGATTGGCAGGGCAATCAGCCCCAGCATTTT. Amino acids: CASSLDWQGNQPQHF.